These 20 T cell receptor beta chains share one sample of origin, sequenced in a study of vaccination and CD4 T cells after COVID-19. Cultured CD4+ T cells had their DNA profiled by the Oncomine TCR Beta short-read assay. TCRdb re-called the PCR reads with MiXCR, one entry per CDR3 protein. Among around 14,000 distinct CDR3 sequences listed, 40% to 60% were seen once. No cognate antigen is known for these TCRs. Treatment meaning: roughly 10-day PBMC culture with coronavirus spike peptide pools or control peptides (ViraFEST assay). Material for sequencing was CD4+ T cells from blood, cultured in vitro. These receptors originate from a human donor who had recovered from COVID-19.

V is TRBV20-1 and J is TRBJ2-5; 8 positions match TRBD1. V trimming: 2 bases; J trimming: 7 bases; junction bases outside the gene matches: 15. The CDR3 runs 16 residues. Germline CDR1 DFQATT, CDR2 SNEGSKA (reference sequence). The CDR3, as DNA: TGCAGTGCTAGAAACTCCGGGACAGGAGAACGAGGGACCCAGTACTTC. It encodes CSARNSGTGERGTQYF.

The chain employs TRBV29-1 and TRBJ2-5; D unresolved. The germline gives CDR1 SQVTM, CDR2 ANQGSEA. Trimming removed 6 bases at V and 1 base at J, with 9 bases between. The CDR3 extends over 12 amino acids. CDR3 sequence (DNA): TGCAGCGTCCGCAACATCCAAGAGACCCAGTACTTC. Protein sequence: CSVRNIQETQYF.

The table lists this clonotype with a few counts. This chain links TRBV20-1 with TRBJ1-5; TRBD1 matches 9 bases. The CDR3 spans 16 residues. J gave up 0 bases and V 5 bases, and 8 bases lay outside the gene matches. Germline loops: CDR1 DFQATT, CDR2 SNEGSKA (reference sequence). The CDR3, as DNA: TGCAGTGCTCCAGACAGGGGGACCTATAGCAATCAGCCCCAGCATTTT. This encodes CSAPDRGTYSNQPQHF.

As regards this clonotype: The junction departs from the called germline gene at one end, perhaps through a read error. The chain has TRBV12-3 or TRBV12-4 and TRBJ1-2; D is unclear. The CDR3 contains 13 residues. The CDR3, as DNA: TGTGCCAGCAGTTTAGGCCTCCATTATGGCCACACCTTC. Translation gives CASSLGLHYGHTF.

This clonotype occurred once. The chain has TRBV19 and TRBJ1-5, with D tentatively TRBD1 (5 bases). With the DNA end fitting TRBJ2-3 better, the J assignment may be wrong. The CDR3 has 15 residues. Germline V lookup: CDR1 LNHDA, CDR2 SQIVND (reference sequence). The chain's CDR3 is CASRPDSYRNQPQYF. Here the CDR3 DNA reads TGTGCCAGTAGGCCTGACAGTTATAGGAATCAGCCCCAGTATTTT.

The CDR3 bases are TGTGCCAGCAGCGTAGGACTAGCGGGAGAGGGCGGGGAGCTGTTTTTT. Translation gives CASSVGLAGEGGELFF. The rearrangement uses TRBV9 and TRBJ2-2; 12 bases are a match to TRBD2. The CDR3 loop spans 16 amino acids. V lost 0 bases and J lost 7; bases outside the gene matches: 4. Germline V gives CDR1 SGDLS, CDR2 YYNGEE. Full variable domain (remainder filled in from reference TRBV9 and TRBJ2-2): DSGVTQTPKHLITATGQRVTLRCSPRSGDLSVYWYQQSLDQGLQFLIQYYNGEERAKGNILERFSAQQFPDLHSELNLSSLELGDSALYFCASSVGLAGEGGELFFGEGSRLTVL.

The chain has TRBV6-5 and TRBJ2-1; D not resolved. This CDR3 comprises 14 residues. The V end was cut by 3 bases, the J end by 3 bases, with 9 bases between. Germline values: CDR1 MNHEY, CDR2 SVGAGI. The CDR3 is CASSYSYNYNEQFF. The CDR3 region has the DNA TGTGCCAGCAGTTATAGTTACAACTACAATGAGCAGTTCTTC.

This clonotype was counted between two and nine times. The chain combines TRBV20-1 with TRBJ2-7, with TRBD2 matching 9 bases. Per the germline V gene, CDR1 is DFQATT and CDR2 is SNEGSKA (reference sequence). The V gene end was trimmed by 0 bases and the J gene end by 5 bases; junction bases not matched to a gene: 8. The CDR3 length is 15 residues. In DNA form, the CDR3 reads TGCAGTGCTAGAGATGTTAGCGGGAGTTTGAACGAGCAGTACTTC. Encoded protein: CSARDVSGSLNEQYF.

In DNA, the CDR3 is TGCAGCGTGCCGGGACAGGGTACCAACGTCCTGACTTTC. Protein sequence: CSVPGQGTNVLTF. The chain employs TRBV29-1 and TRBJ2-6; TRBD1 matches at 9 bases. V trimming: 6 bases; J trimming: 8 bases; junction bases outside the gene matches: 5. This CDR3 has 13 amino acids. The germline V gene encodes CDR1 SQVTM and CDR2 ANQGSEA.

This clonotype was detected a few times. The chain joins TRBV18 to TRBJ1-2, with 7 positions matching TRBD1. V lost 2 bases to trimming and J lost 3 bases; unmatched junction nucleotides: 3. CDR1 is KGHSH and CDR2 is LQKENI in the germline V gene. The CDR3 is 14 residues long. CDR3 DNA sequence: TGTGCCAGCTCACCAACAGGGGAGGACTATGGCTACACCTTC. It yields the protein CASSPTGEDYGYTF.

This clonotype has more than one count but fewer than ten. J is TRBJ2-3 and V is TRBV20-1; D might be TRBD2 (5 bases). CDR1 is DFQATT and CDR2 is SNEGSKA in the germline V gene (reference sequence). The V and J ends lost 2 bases and 3 bases respectively, with 18 bases between them. The length of the CDR3 is 16 residues. DNA of the CDR3: TGCAGTGCTAGATTTTGGGGAGAGTTCACTACAGATACGCAGTATTTT. Its protein is CSARFWGEFTTDTQYF.

With regard to this clonotype: The junction differs from germline at one of its ends, possibly a read error. V gene TRBV5-8 combines with J gene TRBJ1-2, with D hard to call. Germline CDR1 and CDR2: SGHTS and YDEGEE. This CDR3 comprises 10 residues. The CDR3 loop is CASSLRETNF. The DNA of the CDR3 is TGTGCCAGCAGCTTAAGAGAGACCAACTTC.

This clonotype appeared a few times. The chain has TRBV2 and TRBJ1-6, with a weak D call TRBD1 (6 bases). CDR3 length: 14 amino acids. Germline CDR1 and CDR2: SNHLY and FYNNEI. V lost 6 bases and J 9 bases, leaving 15 bases between the germline ends. Here the CDR3 reads CASRGTGIASPLHF. The CDR3 nucleotides are TGTGCCAGCAGGGGAACAGGGATCGCTTCACCCCTCCACTTT.

This clonotype was recorded a few times. The V and J genes are TRBV28 and TRBJ2-1; 8 bases match TRBD1. The germline gives CDR1 MDHEN, CDR2 SYDVKM. The trim removed 3 bases at V and 4 bases at J, leaving 14 bases unmatched. The CDR3 has 18 residues. The CDR3 here is CASSFTPVTGASYNEQFF. In nucleotides, the CDR3 is TGTGCCAGCAGTTTTACCCCTGTGACAGGGGCGTCGTACAATGAGCAGTTCTTC.

This clonotype was counted a few times. The rearrangement joins TRBV25-1 to TRBJ1-2; 8 nucleotides line up with TRBD1. The CDR3 is made up of 16 amino acids. V shed 3 bases and J 0 bases; nucleotides not matched to a gene: 6. CDR1 is MGHDK, CDR2 SYGVNS, per germline. The CDR3 protein is CASSDTGGATNYGYTF. The DNA of the CDR3 is TGTGCCAGCAGTGATACAGGGGGAGCAACTAACTATGGCTACACCTTC.

The CDR3 DNA reads TGTGCCAGCAGTACCACCGGGACAGGGGCCAATCAGCCCCAGCATTTT. Its protein product is CASSTTGTGANQPQHF. V usage is TRBV6-1 and J usage is TRBJ1-5; 10 bases are shared with TRBD1. The CDR3 runs to 16 residues. V shed 5 bases, J shed 3 bases, and the junction held 7 bases outside the gene matches. Germline CDR1 MNHNS, CDR2 SASEGT.

J is TRBJ2-5 and V is TRBV7-9; the match to TRBD2 covers 10 bases. CDR3 length: 15 residues. J gave up 6 bases and V 5 bases, and 9 bases lay outside the gene matches. The germline V gene has CDR1 SEHNR and CDR2 FQNEAQ (reference sequence). This CDR3 reads CASSRIAGGPKTQYF. Here the CDR3 DNA reads TGTGCCAGCAGCCGAATAGCGGGAGGCCCTAAGACCCAGTACTTC.

The V gene is TRBV11-2, the J gene TRBJ2-3, with D maybe TRBD2 (6 bases). Germline values: CDR1 SGHAT, CDR2 FQNNGV. The CDR3 is 13 residues long. Trimming took off 5 bases at V and 10 bases at J, with 16 bases between the two ends. The CDR3 sequence: CASSLTTRDAQYF. The CDR3 DNA reads as TGTGCCAGCAGCCTTACGACTAGGGACGCGCAGTATTTT.

This chain joins TRBV24-1 and TRBJ2-1; tentatively, D is TRBD1 or TRBD2 (5 bases each). V gave up 1 base and J gave up 0 bases, with 12 bases separating them. The germline gives CDR1 KGHDR, CDR2 SFDVKD. The length of the CDR3 is 17 residues. CDR3 loop: CATSDFGASSSYNEQFF. The CDR3 nucleotides read TGTGCCACCAGTGATTTCGGGGCCAGCTCCTCCTACAATGAGCAGTTCTTC.

This clonotype was counted only a few times. The rearrangement joins TRBV6-1 to TRBJ1-1, with D maybe TRBD1 (5 bases). The CDR3 runs 13 residues. Trimming removed 8 bases at V and 10 bases at J, with 20 bases between. The germline gives CDR1 MNHNS, CDR2 SASEGT. CDR3 DNA: TGTGCCAGCGGGTCCAGGAACGGGGGTGGAGCTTTCTTT. It translates to CASGSRNGGGAFF.